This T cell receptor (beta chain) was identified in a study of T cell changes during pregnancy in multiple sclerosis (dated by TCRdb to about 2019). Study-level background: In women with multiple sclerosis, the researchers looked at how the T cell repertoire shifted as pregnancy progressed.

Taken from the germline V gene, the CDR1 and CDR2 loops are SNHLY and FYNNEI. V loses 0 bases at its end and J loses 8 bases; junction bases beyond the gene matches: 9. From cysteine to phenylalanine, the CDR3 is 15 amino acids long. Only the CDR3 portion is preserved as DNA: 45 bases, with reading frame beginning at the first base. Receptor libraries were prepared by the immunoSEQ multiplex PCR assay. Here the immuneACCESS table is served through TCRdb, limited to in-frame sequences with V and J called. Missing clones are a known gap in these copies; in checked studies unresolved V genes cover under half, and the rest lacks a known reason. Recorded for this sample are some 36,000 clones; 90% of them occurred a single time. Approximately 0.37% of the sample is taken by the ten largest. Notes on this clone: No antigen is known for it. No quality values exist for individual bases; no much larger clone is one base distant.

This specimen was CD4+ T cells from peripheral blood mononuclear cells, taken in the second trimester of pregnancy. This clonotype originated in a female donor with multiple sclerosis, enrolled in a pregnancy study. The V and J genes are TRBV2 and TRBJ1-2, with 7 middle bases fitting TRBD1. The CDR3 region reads CASSEALRQGVGYTF. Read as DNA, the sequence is TGTGCCAGCAGTGAAGCGCTTCGACAGGGTGTAGGCTACACCTTC.